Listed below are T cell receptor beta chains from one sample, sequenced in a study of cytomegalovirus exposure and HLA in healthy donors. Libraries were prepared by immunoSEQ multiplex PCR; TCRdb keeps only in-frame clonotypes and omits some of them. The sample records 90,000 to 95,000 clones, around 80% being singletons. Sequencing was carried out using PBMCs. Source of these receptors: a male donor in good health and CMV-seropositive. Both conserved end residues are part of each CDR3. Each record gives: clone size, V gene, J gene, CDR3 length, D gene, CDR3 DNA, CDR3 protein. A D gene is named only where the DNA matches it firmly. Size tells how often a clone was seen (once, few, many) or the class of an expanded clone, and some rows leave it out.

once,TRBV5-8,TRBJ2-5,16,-,TGTGCCAGCAGCTCCTCGGGGCGGGGGCACCAAGAGACCCAGTACTTC,CASSSSGRGHQETQYF
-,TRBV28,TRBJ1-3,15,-,TGTGCCAGCAGAGATGGACAGTCCTCTGGAAACACCATATATTTT,CASRDGQSSGNTIYF
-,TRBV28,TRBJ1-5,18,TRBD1,TGTGCCAGCAGTTTGCCCTGGGACAGGGGATATAGCAATCAGCCCCAGCATTTT,CASSLPWDRGYSNQPQHF
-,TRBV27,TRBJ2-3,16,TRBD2,TGTGCCAGCAGTGACCAGCGGGAGGCCCCCACAGATACGCAGTATTTT,CASSDQREAPTDTQYF
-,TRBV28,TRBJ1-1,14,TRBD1,TGTGCCAGCAGTTCCGGGACAGCGGGAGGTGAAGCTTTCTTT,CASSSGTAGGEAFF
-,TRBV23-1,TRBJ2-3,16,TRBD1,TGCGCCAGCAGTTTCACCGGGACAGGAAAGGGAGATACGCAGTATTTT,CASSFTGTGKGDTQYF
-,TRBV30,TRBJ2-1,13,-,TGTGCCTGGAGTGCGGGAGTATACAATGAGCAGTTCTTC,CAWSAGVYNEQFF
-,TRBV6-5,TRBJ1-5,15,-,TGTGCCAGCAGTTACTCGAGGGTAGGGAATCAGCCCCAGCATTTT,CASSYSRVGNQPQHF
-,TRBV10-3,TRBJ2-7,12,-,TGTGCCATCAGTGAGTCCACCCGGGAGCAGTACTTC,CAISESTREQYF
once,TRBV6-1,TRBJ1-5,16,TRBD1,TGTGCCAGCAGTGAAGTCCGGGACAGGCTACATCAGCCCCAGCATTTT,CASSEVRDRLHQPQHF
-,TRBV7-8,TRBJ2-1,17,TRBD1,TGTGCCAGCAGCTTAGCTTGGAGGGGACAGGGGCGCCCCGGGCAGTTCTTC,CASSLAWRGQGRPGQFF
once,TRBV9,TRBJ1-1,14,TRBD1,TGTGCCAGCAGCCTGGCCTTACAGGGGAAAGAAGCTTTCTTT,CASSLALQGKEAFF
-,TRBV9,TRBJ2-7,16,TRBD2,TGTGCCAGCAGCGTAGGGCAAGCGGGGGCCCCCTACGAGCAGTACTTC,CASSVGQAGAPYEQYF
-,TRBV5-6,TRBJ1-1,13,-,TGTGCCAGCAGCTTTTTTAGGAACACTGAAGCTTTCTTT,CASSFFRNTEAFF
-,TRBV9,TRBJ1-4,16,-,TGTGCCAGCAGCCCCTCGCTAGGGGGTCCTAATGAAAAACTGTTTTTT,CASSPSLGGPNEKLFF
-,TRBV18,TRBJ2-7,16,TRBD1,TGTGCCAGCTCACCACCGGGACAGGTAAACTCCTACGAGCAGTACTTC,CASSPPGQVNSYEQYF
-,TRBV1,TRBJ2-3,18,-,TGCACCAGCAGTCGCGGGACTAGCGGGCAGCCTAGCACAGATACGCAGTATTTT,CTSSRGTSGQPSTDTQYF
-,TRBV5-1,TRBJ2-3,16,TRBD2,TGCGCCAGCAGCTTGGTAGGGACTAGCGGAAGAGATACGCAGTATTTT,CASSLVGTSGRDTQYF
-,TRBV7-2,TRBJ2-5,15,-,TGTGCCAGCAGCTTAGGTCTCAGGCTCACTGAGACCCAGTACTTC,CASSLGLRLTETQYF
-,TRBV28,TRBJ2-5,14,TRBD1,TGTGCCTCCACAGGGGCGCCCTACCAAGAGACCCAGTACTTC,CASTGAPYQETQYF
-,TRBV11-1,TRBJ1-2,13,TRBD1,TGTGCCAGCGGTCACAGGGGGTTCTATGGCTACACCTTC,CASGHRGFYGYTF
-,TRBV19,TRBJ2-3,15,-,TGTGCCAGTAGTGACGGTGGGGCTAGCACAGATACGCAGTATTTT,CASSDGGASTDTQYF
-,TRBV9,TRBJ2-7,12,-,TGTGCCAGCTCTCGGAGGGGCTACGAGCAGTACTTC,CASSRRGYEQYF
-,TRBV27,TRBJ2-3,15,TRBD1,TGTGCCAGCAGTCCGGGACAGGGCCTCACAGATACGCAGTATTTT,CASSPGQGLTDTQYF
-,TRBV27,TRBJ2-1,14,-,TGTGCCAGCAGTTTTAAGGCGGGGCGGGGTGAGCAGTTCTTC,CASSFKAGRGEQFF
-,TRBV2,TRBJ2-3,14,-,TGTGCCAACCCCGGACAGATCGGCACAGATACGCAGTATTTT,CANPGQIGTDTQYF
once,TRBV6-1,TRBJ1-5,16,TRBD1,TGTGCCAGCAGTGCTCTACAGGGGGGAAGCAATCAGCCCCAGCATTTT,CASSALQGGSNQPQHF
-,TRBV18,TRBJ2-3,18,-,TGTGCCAGCTCACCACTGTCAAGCAGGGGCTTTAGCACAGATACGCAGTATTTT,CASSPLSSRGFSTDTQYF
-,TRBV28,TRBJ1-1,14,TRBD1,TGTGCCAGCAGTTGGACAGGAACCCAAACTGAAGCTTTCTTT,CASSWTGTQTEAFF
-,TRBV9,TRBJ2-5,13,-,TGTGCCAGCAGCGCAACCGGGGGAGAGACCCAGTACTTC,CASSATGGETQYF
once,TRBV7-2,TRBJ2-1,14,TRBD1,TGTGCCAGCAGCTCGGGGACCCAGGGGGATGAGCAGTTCTTC,CASSSGTQGDEQFF
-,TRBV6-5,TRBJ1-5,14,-,TGTGCCAGCAGCCGGGCTGGGAGCGGTCAGCCCCAGCATTTT,CASSRAGSGQPQHF
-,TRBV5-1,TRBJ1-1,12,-,TGCGCCAGCAGCTTGCAGGGGACTGAAGCTTTCTTT,CASSLQGTEAFF
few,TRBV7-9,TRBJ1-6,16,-,TGTGCCAGCAGCCGAGGAGGAAGCTCCTATAATTCACCCCTCCACTTT,CASSRGGSSYNSPLHF
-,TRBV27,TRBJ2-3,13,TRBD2,TGTGCCACCCGGGGGGGAAACACAGATACGCAGTATTTT,CATRGGNTDTQYF
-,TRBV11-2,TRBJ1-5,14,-,TGTGCCAGCAGCTTGGGGCCGATCAATCAGCCCCAGCATTTT,CASSLGPINQPQHF
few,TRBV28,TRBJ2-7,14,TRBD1,TGTGCCAGCAGTGTGGACAGGGGCCGCTACGAGCAGTACTTC,CASSVDRGRYEQYF
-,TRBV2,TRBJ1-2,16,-,TGTGCCAGCACACCCGGGCAGGGGAAGATCAGCTATGGCTACACCTTC,CASTPGQGKISYGYTF
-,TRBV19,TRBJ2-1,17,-,TGTGCCAGTAGTTATCCGGGACACCAATCGGCGTACAATGAGCAGTTCTTC,CASSYPGHQSAYNEQFF
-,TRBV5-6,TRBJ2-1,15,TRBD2,TGTGCCAGCAGCCTCGGACTAGCGGGTCCGAATGAGCAGTTCTTC,CASSLGLAGPNEQFF
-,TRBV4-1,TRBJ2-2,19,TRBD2,TGCGCCAGCAGCCAGAGGAGACTAGCGGGGACCCCGAACACCGGGGAGCTGTTTTTT,CASSQRRLAGTPNTGELFF
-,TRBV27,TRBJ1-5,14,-,TGTGCCAGCAGTCTACAGGGACACAATCAGCCCCAGCATTTT,CASSLQGHNQPQHF
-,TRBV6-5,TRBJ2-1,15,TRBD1,TGTGCCAGCAGTCTAACGACAGGGGGAGACAATGAGCAGTTCTTC,CASSLTTGGDNEQFF
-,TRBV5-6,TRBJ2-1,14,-,TGTGCCAGCAGTTTAGTGAACAGGGACAATGAGCAGTTCTTC,CASSLVNRDNEQFF
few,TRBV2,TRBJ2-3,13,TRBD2,TGTGCCAGCAGCTTAGAAATGGCTAGCGGGCAGTATTTT,CASSLEMASGQYF
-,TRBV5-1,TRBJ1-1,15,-,TGCGCCAGCAGCTTGGTGCGGGGAATGAACACTGAAGCTTTCTTT,CASSLVRGMNTEAFF
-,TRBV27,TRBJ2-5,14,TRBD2,TGTGCCAGCGGTGGACTAGCGGGTGCTGAGACCCAGTACTTC,CASGGLAGAETQYF
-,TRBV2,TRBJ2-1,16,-,TGTGCCAGCAGTGAAGCGGGAATAGCGGTTTACAATGAGCAGTTCTTC,CASSEAGIAVYNEQFF
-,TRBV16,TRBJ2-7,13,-,TGTGCCAGCAGCTGGGACTTGGACTACGAGCAGTACTTC,CASSWDLDYEQYF
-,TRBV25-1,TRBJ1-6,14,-,TGTGCCAGCAGCAGAGACAAGAATAATTCACCCCTCCACTTT,CASSRDKNNSPLHF
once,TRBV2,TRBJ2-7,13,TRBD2,TGTGCCAGCAGAAGCGGGAGAGGGGGCGAGCAGTACTTC,CASRSGRGGEQYF
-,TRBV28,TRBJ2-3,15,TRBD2,TGTGCCAGCAGGCTACTAGCGGGGGGGACCCATACGCAGTATTTT,CASRLLAGGTHTQYF
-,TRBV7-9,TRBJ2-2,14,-,TGTGCCGGTACGAAGGAAGGGAGACCCGGGGAGCTGTTTTTT,CAGTKEGRPGELFF